These T cell receptor beta chains were read from a single sample in a study of CD8+ T cells in alopecia areata. Profiled with immunoSEQ multiplex PCR; TCRdb holds only in-frame clones, not every one. The sample shows a few hundred thousand clones, 67% of them seen only once. Sequencing used CD4+ T cells sorted from blood, obtained at week 0. The receptors were sampled from a human donor with alopecia areata. CDR3s include the opening cysteine and the closing phenylalanine or tryptophan. Fields, in order: J gene, clone size, V gene, D gene, CDR3 protein, CDR3 DNA. The D gene is left open where the match is weak. The size of a clone is reported for some rows only, either as once, few or many, or as a class for expanded clones.

TRBJ2-7,.,TRBV29-1,TRBD2,CSVTSANYEQYF,TGCAGCGTGACTAGCGCCAACTACGAGCAGTACTTC
TRBJ2-2,.,TRBV4-3,TRBD1,CASSQEQVGTGNTGELFF,TGCGCCAGCAGCCAAGAGCAAGTGGGGACAGGGAACACCGGGGAGCTGTTTTTT
TRBJ1-5,.,TRBV11-2,.,CASSSLVGSRNQPQHF,TGTGCCAGCAGCTCACTGGTCGGCAGTCGCAATCAGCCCCAGCATTTT
TRBJ2-7,.,TRBV29-1,.,CSAGNSYEQYF,TGCAGCGCGGGGAACTCCTACGAGCAGTACTTC
TRBJ2-7,.,TRBV7-9,TRBD1,CASSLAFGQDSYEQYF,TGTGCCAGCAGCTTAGCCTTCGGACAGGACTCCTACGAGCAGTACTTC
TRBJ2-7,few,TRBV6-1,TRBD1,CASSNRQGYEQYF,TGTGCCAGCAGTAATCGACAGGGGTACGAGCAGTACTTC
TRBJ2-7,few,TRBV6-5,.,CASSPGALGTYEQYF,TGTGCCAGCAGTCCGGGGGCCCTCGGGACCTACGAGCAGTACTTC
TRBJ2-7,.,TRBV2,.,CASRRQGRASYEQYF,TGTGCCAGCAGAAGACAGGGGAGGGCCTCCTACGAGCAGTACTTC
TRBJ1-5,.,TRBV6-5,TRBD1,CASRNTGGGNQPQHF,TGTGCCAGCAGGAATACAGGGGGAGGCAATCAGCCCCAGCATTTT
TRBJ1-1,.,TRBV11-2,.,CASSFPRGVGAFF,TGTGCCAGCAGCTTTCCCAGGGGAGTGGGAGCTTTCTTT
TRBJ2-7,.,TRBV29-1,.,CSVVSGYEQYF,TGCAGCGTTGTTTCGGGGTACGAGCAGTACTTC
TRBJ2-4,.,TRBV5-6,.,CASSLGRQVPIQYF,TGTGCCAGCAGCTTGGGGCGACAGGTTCCGATTCAGTACTTC
TRBJ2-7,.,TRBV6-6,.,CASSYFAALYEQYF,TGTGCCAGCAGTTATTTCGCGGCGCTCTACGAGCAGTACTTC
TRBJ2-5,.,TRBV15,.,CATEGWPQETQYF,TGTGCCACCGAGGGGTGGCCCCAAGAGACCCAGTACTTC
TRBJ1-2,.,TRBV4-1,.,CASSHAGVSGGYTF,TGCGCCAGCAGCCACGCAGGGGTCTCGGGCGGCTACACCTTC
TRBJ2-5,few,TRBV29-1,.,CSVGDIQETQYF,TGCAGCGTTGGGGACATTCAAGAGACCCAGTACTTC
TRBJ2-5,.,TRBV29-1,.,CSVRRDIQETQYF,TGCAGCGTCCGCAGGGACATACAAGAGACCCAGTACTTC
TRBJ1-2,.,TRBV5-1,.,CASSTGTENYGYTF,TGCGCCAGCAGCACTGGGACTGAGAACTATGGCTACACCTTC
TRBJ2-2,.,TRBV9,.,CASSVATRGTGELFF,TGTGCCAGCAGCGTAGCTACTAGAGGCACCGGGGAGCTGTTTTTT
TRBJ2-3,.,TRBV7-7,.,CASSFGGNTDTQYF,TGTGCTAGCAGCTTTGGGGGAAACACAGATACGCAGTATTTT
TRBJ2-3,.,TRBV29-1,.,CSVPVQQRLNTQYF,TGCAGCGTCCCCGTTCAGCAGCGCCTTAATACGCAGTATTTT
TRBJ1-2,.,TRBV29-1,.,CSVEKLLTYGYTF,TGCAGCGTTGAAAAGTTACTTACCTATGGCTACACCTTC
TRBJ1-6,.,TRBV5-4,.,CASSRQGSNSPLHF,TGTGCCAGCAGCCGGCAGGGTAGCAATTCACCCCTCCACTTT
TRBJ1-6,.,TRBV11-1,.,CASSEQASSPLHF,TGTGCCAGCAGCGAACAGGCAAGTTCACCCCTCCACTTT
TRBJ2-2,.,TRBV7-6,.,CASSFGAKTGELFF,TGTGCCAGCAGCTTTGGAGCGAAGACCGGGGAGCTGTTTTTT
TRBJ2-7,.,TRBV5-6,TRBD1,CASSLVSGGIEQYF,TGTGCCAGCAGCTTGGTGTCAGGGGGCATCGAGCAGTACTTC
TRBJ2-6,once,TRBV30,.,CAWRASGANVLTF,TGTGCCTGGAGGGCCTCTGGGGCCAACGTCCTGACTTTC
TRBJ2-5,.,TRBV29-1,.,CSVGAAAQETQYF,TGCAGCGTTGGGGCAGCAGCTCAAGAGACCCAGTACTTC
TRBJ1-2,few,TRBV29-1,.,CSDRVPQAYGYTF,TGCAGCGATCGGGTCCCCCAGGCCTATGGCTACACCTTC
TRBJ1-1,medium-sized,TRBV7-8,.,CASSLAQPNTEAFF,TGTGCCAGCAGCTTAGCCCAGCCTAACACTGAAGCTTTCTTT
TRBJ1-1,.,TRBV29-1,.,CSVENLPGVTEAFF,TGCAGCGTTGAAAATCTTCCAGGGGTCACTGAAGCTTTCTTT
TRBJ2-5,.,TRBV30,.,CAWSVRGETQYF,TGTGCCTGGAGTGTAAGGGGAGAGACCCAGTACTTC
TRBJ1-5,.,TRBV4-1,TRBD1,CASSQDRDRDQPQHF,TGCGCCAGCAGCCAAGATAGGGACAGGGATCAGCCCCAGCATTTT
TRBJ1-2,.,TRBV7-2,.,CASSLAGDPYYGYTF,TGTGCCAGCAGCTTAGCCGGGGACCCTTACTATGGCTACACCTTC
TRBJ1-5,.,TRBV25-1,.,CASSGGTLQHF,TGTGCCAGCAGTGGTGGCACCCTCCAGCATTTT
TRBJ2-7,.,TRBV25-1,TRBD2,CASSSGGEQYF,TGTGCCAGCAGTTCGGGGGGCGAGCAGTACTTC
TRBJ2-3,.,TRBV5-6,TRBD1,CASSPRRGSHTDTQYF,TGTGCCAGCAGCCCCCGCAGGGGGTCACACACAGATACGCAGTATTTT
TRBJ2-3,.,TRBV30,.,CAWSVDGVSTDTQYF,TGTGCCTGGAGTGTCGATGGGGTATCGACAGATACGCAGTATTTT
TRBJ1-1,.,TRBV5-1,.,CASSREHQTEAFF,TGCGCCAGCAGCCGTGAACACCAAACTGAAGCTTTCTTT